This is a list of T cell receptor beta chains from one sample in a study of monozygotic twins with cystic fibrosis. Here immunoSEQ multiplex PCR was the method, and the copy in TCRdb shows in-frame clones only, minus some. The table has 34,000 or so clones, around nine tenths seen once. Sequences were obtained from blood. Receptors were obtained from a boy under 10 years old with cystic fibrosis. CDR3s include the opening cysteine and the closing phenylalanine or tryptophan. The D gene is left open where the match is weak. Size tells how often a clone was seen (once, few, many) or the class of an expanded clone, and some rows leave it out.

j_call | cdr3_length | clone_size | v_call | d_call | cdr3_aa | cdr3_nt
TRBJ2-1 | 16 | NA | TRBV5-6 | NA | CASTWGGAFSYNEQFF | TGTGCCAGCACCTGGGGCGGGGCATTCTCCTACAATGAGCAGTTCTTC
TRBJ1-1 | 15 | NA | TRBV6-5 | NA | CASSYSQAMNTEAFF | TGTGCCAGCAGTTACTCCCAGGCCATGAACACTGAAGCTTTCTTT
TRBJ2-2 | 16 | NA | TRBV9 | TRBD2 | CASSVGSGGATGELFF | TGTGCCAGCAGCGTAGGGAGCGGGGGGGCTACCGGGGAGCTGTTTTTT
TRBJ2-7 | 13 | NA | TRBV18 | TRBD1 | CASSPGPGGGQYF | TGTGCCAGCTCACCAGGGCCAGGGGGTGGTCAGTACTTC
TRBJ2-5 | 15 | NA | TRBV19 | TRBD2 | CASSRGLAGSETQYF | TGTGCCAGTAGTAGGGGACTAGCGGGGTCCGAGACCCAGTACTTC
TRBJ2-3 | 14 | NA | TRBV6-1 | NA | CASRGGWGSDTQYF | TGTGCCAGCCGGGGTGGGTGGGGATCTGATACGCAGTATTTT
TRBJ2-5 | 16 | once | TRBV7-6 | TRBD2 | CASSFGGTSGQETQYF | TGTGCCAGCAGCTTTGGCGGGACTAGCGGACAAGAGACCCAGTACTTC
TRBJ1-6 | 18 | NA | TRBV23-1 | TRBD1 | CASSHSMGQVNYNSPLHF | TGCGCCAGCAGTCATAGTATGGGACAGGTGAACTATAATTCACCCCTCCACTTT
TRBJ1-1 | 16 | NA | TRBV19 | TRBD1 | CASSIGETGGGGEAFF | TGTGCCAGTAGTATTGGAGAAACAGGGGGAGGTGGTGAAGCTTTCTTT
TRBJ2-1 | 15 | NA | TRBV19 | TRBD1 | CASSDWGQAVNEQFF | TGTGCCAGTAGTGATTGGGGACAGGCTGTCAATGAGCAGTTCTTC
TRBJ1-4 | 15 | NA | TRBV27 | TRBD1 | CASHQGTGGIEKLFF | TGTGCCAGCCATCAAGGGACAGGCGGAATAGAAAAACTGTTTTTT
TRBJ1-1 | 17 | NA | TRBV14 | NA | CASSQDLQGVWSTEAFF | TGTGCCAGCAGCCAAGATCTGCAGGGAGTTTGGTCCACTGAAGCTTTCTTT
TRBJ1-1 | 16 | NA | TRBV19 | NA | CASRASRAGSYTEAFF | TGTGCCAGCAGGGCTTCAAGAGCGGGCTCGTACACTGAAGCTTTCTTT
TRBJ1-2 | 14 | NA | TRBV7-9 | TRBD1 | CASSSRQGGDGYTF | TGTGCCAGCAGCTCCAGACAGGGGGGAGATGGCTACACCTTC
TRBJ1-1 | 14 | NA | TRBV5-6 | NA | CASSLARFNTEAFF | TGTGCCAGCAGCTTGGCCAGATTCAACACTGAAGCTTTCTTT
TRBJ1-1 | 13 | NA | TRBV9 | NA | CASSGAGRTEAFF | TGTGCCAGCAGCGGCGCAGGGAGAACTGAAGCTTTCTTT
TRBJ1-1 | 18 | NA | TRBV7-2 | TRBD1 | CASSLASRGQALNTEAFF | TGTGCCAGCAGCTTAGCCTCCAGGGGGCAGGCGTTGAACACTGAAGCTTTCTTT
TRBJ1-1 | 16 | NA | TRBV18 | NA | CASSPGHGEVNTEAFF | TGTGCCAGCTCCCCGGGACACGGGGAGGTGAACACTGAAGCTTTCTTT
TRBJ2-5 | 17 | NA | TRBV7-3 | TRBD1 | CASSLNPRTGSSETQYF | TGTGCCAGCAGCTTAAATCCTCGGACAGGGTCATCAGAGACCCAGTACTTC
TRBJ2-6 | 17 | NA | TRBV5-4 | NA | CASSLEGRISGANVLTF | TGTGCCAGCAGCTTGGAGGGACGGATCTCTGGGGCCAACGTCCTGACTTTC
TRBJ2-2 | 16 | once | TRBV19 | NA | CASSLTATTNTGELFF | TGTGCCAGTAGCCTGACAGCCACCACGAACACCGGGGAGCTGTTTTTT
TRBJ2-1 | 14 | NA | TRBV7-3 | TRBD2 | CASSPQGLAGEQFF | TGTGCCAGCAGCCCTCAGGGACTAGCGGGGGAGCAGTTCTTC
TRBJ1-2 | 13 | NA | TRBV25-1 | TRBD1 | CASNSQGAGGYTF | TGTGCCAGCAATTCCCAGGGGGCTGGTGGCTACACCTTC
TRBJ2-3 | 16 | NA | TRBV5-6 | TRBD1 | CASSGGTGWRTDTQYF | TGTGCCAGCAGCGGGGGGACAGGGTGGAGAACAGATACGCAGTATTTT
TRBJ2-1 | 9 | NA | TRBV6-1 | TRBD1 | CATGQGQFF | TGTGCCACCGGACAGGGGCAGTTCTTC
TRBJ1-1 | 13 | NA | TRBV9 | NA | CASSVGANTEAFF | TGTGCCAGCAGCGTAGGGGCGAACACTGAAGCTTTCTTT
TRBJ1-1 | 15 | NA | TRBV7-9 | TRBD1 | CASSYGQGMDVEAFF | TGTGCCAGCAGCTACGGACAGGGGATGGACGTTGAAGCTTTCTTT
TRBJ2-2 | 15 | NA | TRBV6-5 | NA | CASSYWDGVGGELFF | TGTGCCAGCAGTTACTGGGACGGGGTAGGCGGGGAGCTGTTTTTT
TRBJ2-1 | 16 | NA | TRBV5-4 | NA | CASSGTGPSSYNEQFF | TGTGCCAGCAGCGGGACGGGACCTAGCTCCTACAATGAGCAGTTCTTC
TRBJ1-6 | 16 | NA | TRBV6-5 | TRBD1 | CASSYPTGGYNSPLHF | TGTGCCAGCAGTTATCCGACAGGGGGTTATAATTCACCCCTCCACTTT
TRBJ2-5 | 16 | NA | TRBV27 | TRBD2 | CASSLGGGDPLKTQYF | TGTGCCAGCAGTTTGGGCGGGGGAGATCCCCTAAAGACCCAGTACTTC
TRBJ1-1 | 15 | NA | TRBV19 | NA | CASSGRGLGHTEAFF | TGTGCCAGTAGTGGTCGGGGCCTCGGCCACACTGAAGCTTTCTTT
TRBJ2-7 | 14 | NA | TRBV11-2 | NA | CASSNTGYPYEQYF | TGTGCCAGCAGCAATACAGGGTACCCCTACGAGCAGTACTTC
TRBJ1-1 | 14 | few | TRBV6-5 | TRBD1 | CASASGQTNTEAFF | TGTGCCAGCGCCTCGGGACAGACGAACACTGAAGCTTTCTTT
TRBJ2-3 | 14 | NA | TRBV7-2 | TRBD2 | CASSLSGGADTQYF | TGTGCCAGCAGCCTTAGCGGGGGGGCAGATACGCAGTATTTT
TRBJ1-5 | 16 | NA | TRBV28 | TRBD1 | CASSPYRDRGWQPQHF | TGTGCCAGCAGTCCCTACCGGGACAGGGGGTGGCAGCCCCAGCATTTT
TRBJ2-7 | 19 | NA | TRBV14 | TRBD2 | CASSPLRRASGGIVYEQYF | TGTGCCAGCAGCCCCCTCCGGCGGGCTAGCGGGGGGATTGTCTACGAGCAGTACTTC
TRBJ1-6 | 11 | NA | TRBV6-5 | NA | CASRGNSPLHF | TGTGCCTCCAGGGGTAATTCACCCCTCCACTTT
TRBJ1-5 | 20 | NA | TRBV4-1 | NA | CASSQEVTGRNFNSNQPQHF | TGCGCCAGCAGCCAAGAAGTGACCGGACGGAATTTTAATAGCAATCAGCCCCAGCATTTT
TRBJ1-4 | 14 | NA | TRBV19 | NA | CASSITATNEKLFF | TGTGCCAGTAGTATTACCGCAACTAATGAAAAACTGTTTTTT
TRBJ2-7 | 15 | NA | TRBV6-6 | TRBD2 | CASSLGRGGAGEQYF | TGTGCCAGCAGCCTCGGGAGGGGGGGGGCAGGGGAGCAGTACTTC
TRBJ2-3 | 17 | NA | TRBV7-2 | NA | CASSPDGGATPTDTQYF | TGTGCCAGCAGCCCGGACGGTGGGGCTACCCCCACAGATACGCAGTATTTT
TRBJ1-2 | 12 | NA | TRBV2 | NA | CASSFREYGYTF | TGTGCCAGCAGTTTCCGCGAGTATGGCTACACCTTC
TRBJ2-2 | 11 | NA | TRBV29-1 | NA | CSVVQNGELFF | TGCAGCGTTGTGCAGAACGGGGAGCTGTTTTTT
TRBJ2-7 | 13 | NA | TRBV2 | NA | CASKNGGVYEQYF | TGTGCCAGCAAAAATGGGGGAGTCTACGAGCAGTACTTC
TRBJ2-5 | 16 | NA | TRBV13 | TRBD2 | CASSPEGAGGSETQYF | TGTGCCAGCAGCCCCGAAGGGGCGGGAGGATCAGAGACCCAGTACTTC
TRBJ2-7 | 13 | NA | TRBV27 | NA | CASSGGVAYEQYF | TGTGCCAGCAGTGGAGGGGTGGCCTACGAGCAGTACTTC
TRBJ2-7 | 14 | NA | TRBV5-5 | NA | CASSPPVGDDEQYF | TGTGCCAGCAGCCCGCCGGTAGGGGACGATGAGCAGTACTTC